The clone carrying this T cell receptor (beta chain) has more than one count but fewer than ten. Unique molecular identifiers were used to barcode this TCRbeta library. TCRdb passed the PCR reads through MiXCR, listing each CDR3 protein once. The data contain about 610,000 distinct CDR3 sequences, over 9.5% of them singletons. The sample originates from a study of T-cell reconstitution after alpha-beta-depleted transplantation in children. The germline CDR1 and CDR2 sequences are DFQATT and SNEGSKA (reference sequence). Trimming removed 0 bases from V and 1 base from J, with 7 bases in between. CDR3 length: 15 amino acids.

The rearrangement joins TRBV20-1 to TRBJ2-6; unclear D gene. The source was PBMCs from the stem cell graft donor, collected from the stem cell graft. The clonotype originates from a human donor who donated a stem cell graft to a child with acute myeloid leukemia. The CDR3 DNA sequence: TGCAGTGCTAGAGAGACGGAATCTGGGGCCAACGTCCTGACTTTC. Translation gives CSARETESGANVLTF.